A selection of T cell receptor beta chains follows, all from one sample in a study of T cell repertoires in cytomegalovirus infection. TCRdb re-derived calls from the reads in MiXCR, one entry per CDR3 protein. The sample lists 200,000 to 250,000 distinct CDR3 sequences, 22% seen once, with 15% to 20% in the top ten. The sample was CD8+ T cells from PBMCs. These receptors originate from a human donor in good health (CMV status not recorded). Some clones in this sample may be carry-over from other donors' samples. The CDR3 runs from the conserved cysteine through the conserved F or W. The D gene is left open where the match is weak. Size is stated for part of the rows, as once, few or many counts, or as a class when the clone is expanded.

J gene | D gene | clone size | V gene | CDR3 protein | CDR3 DNA
TRBJ2-7 | . | few | TRBV20-1 | CRATGLGGLSSYEQYF | TGCAGGGCAACAGGGCTGGGGGGCCTCAGCTCCTACGAGCAGTACTTC
TRBJ1-4 | TRBD1 | few | TRBV20-1 | CSAREIGGTALSTNEKLFF | TGCAGTGCTAGAGAGATCGGCGGGACAGCCCTCTCAACTAATGAAAAACTGTTTTTT
TRBJ2-7 | . | few | TRBV9 | CASSVGYEQYF | TGTGCCAGCAGCGTAGGATACGAGCAGTACTTC
TRBJ2-7 | TRBD2 | . | TRBV28 | CASRPMGAGPYEQYF | TGTGCCAGCAGGCCAATGGGAGCGGGACCCTACGAGCAGTACTTC
TRBJ2-3 | TRBD1 | few | TRBV11-3 | CASSLGQGQLPDTQYF | TGTGCCAGCAGCCTCGGACAGGGTCAACTTCCAGATACGCAGTATTTT
TRBJ2-7 | TRBD2 | . | TRBV5-4 | CASSSGLVVQDEQYF | TGTGCCAGCAGTTCTGGACTAGTGGTACAAGACGAGCAGTACTTC
TRBJ2-1 | TRBD2 | . | TRBV7-2 | CASSFAQAGARNNEQFF | TGTGCCAGCAGCTTTGCGCAAGCGGGGGCCCGAAACAATGAGCAGTTCTTC
TRBJ1-1 | . | many | TRBV7-6 | CASTRMQGTEAFF | TGTGCCAGCACCCGAATGCAGGGAACCGAAGCTTTCTTT
TRBJ1-1 | . | many | TRBV7-8 | CASSLAPRTRPMNTEAFF | TGTGCCAGCAGCTTAGCCCCCAGGACAAGACCAATGAACACTGAAGCTTTCTTT
TRBJ2-1 | . | few | TRBV4-1 | CASSQGSGPDEQFF | TGCGCCAGCAGCCAAGGTTCAGGACCTGATGAGCAGTTCTTC
TRBJ1-4 | TRBD1 | . | TRBV28 | CASSFLDRGPHNEKLFF | TGTGCCAGCAGTTTTCTGGACAGGGGGCCCCATAATGAAAAACTGTTTTTT
TRBJ2-1 | . | . | TRBV19 | CASSMHRPTSSYNEQFF | TGTGCCAGTAGTATGCACCGCCCAACTTCCTCCTACAATGAGCAGTTCTTC
TRBJ2-1 | . | . | TRBV9 | CASSPTGVPSSYNEQFF | TGTGCCAGCAGCCCCACGGGGGTGCCAAGCTCCTACAATGAGCAGTTCTTC
TRBJ2-7 | . | many | TRBV7-8 | CASSPGTSSYEQYF | TGTGCCAGCAGCCCCGGGACATCGTCCTACGAGCAGTACTTC
TRBJ2-7 | TRBD2 | many | TRBV28 | CASNPPLVAGRPYEQYF | TGTGCCAGTAACCCCCCTCTAGTAGCGGGGAGACCCTACGAGCAGTACTTC
TRBJ1-1 | . | . | TRBV7-9 | CASSPPAGDTEAFF | TGTGCCAGCAGCCCCCCGGCCGGGGACACTGAAGCTTTCTTT
TRBJ2-1 | TRBD1 | few | TRBV7-8 | CASSFPYGQGRNDYSYNEQFF | TGTGCCAGCAGCTTCCCTTACGGACAGGGAAGGAATGATTACTCCTACAATGAGCAGTTCTTC
TRBJ2-2 | . | few | TRBV7-9 | CASSWAEANTGELFF | TGTGCCAGCAGCTGGGCGGAAGCGAACACCGGGGAGCTGTTTTTT
TRBJ2-2 | TRBD1 | . | TRBV5-1 | CASSWGQGAQNTGELFF | TGCGCCAGCAGCTGGGGACAGGGGGCGCAGAACACCGGGGAGCTGTTTTTT
TRBJ2-2 | TRBD2 | . | TRBV7-9 | CASSFPPGGATGELFF | TGTGCCAGCAGCTTCCCCCCCGGGGGGGCAACCGGGGAGCTGTTTTTT
TRBJ1-1 | . | many | TRBV5-1 | CASSLVGINTEAFF | TGCGCCAGCAGCTTGGTGGGCATAAACACTGAAGCTTTCTTT
TRBJ2-7 | TRBD2 | . | TRBV28 | CASSSWTSGSYEQYF | TGTGCCAGCAGTTCTTGGACTAGCGGCTCCTACGAGCAGTACTTC
TRBJ1-1 | . | few | TRBV5-1 | CASSTKDVNTEAFF | TGCGCCAGCAGCACTAAGGACGTGAACACTGAAGCTTTCTTT
TRBJ2-7 | . | many | TRBV20-1 | CSAPGLSNSYEQYF | TGCAGTGCTCCAGGTCTTTCCAACTCCTACGAGCAGTACTTC
TRBJ2-2 | . | once | TRBV24-1 | CATSDLREGHYGELFF | TGTGCCACCAGTGATTTGCGGGAAGGGCACTACGGGGAGCTGTTTTTT
TRBJ1-3 | . | . | TRBV7-4 | CASSSQGTGNTIYF | TGTGCCAGCAGCTCTCAGGGGACTGGAAACACCATATATTTT
TRBJ2-1 | . | once | TRBV29-1 | CSVEGRGSHNEQFF | TGCAGCGTTGAGGGGCGGGGTTCTCACAATGAGCAGTTCTTC
TRBJ1-4 | TRBD1 | many | TRBV7-6 | CASSLTGGEVEKLFF | TGTGCCAGCAGCTTGACAGGGGGCGAAGTTGAAAAACTGTTTTTT
TRBJ2-7 | . | . | TRBV5-1 | CASSFTVNYEQYF | TGCGCCAGCAGCTTTACAGTTAACTACGAGCAGTACTTC
TRBJ2-7 | . | . | TRBV29-1 | CSVEVGQKAEQYF | TGCAGCGTTGAAGTGGGCCAGAAAGCCGAGCAGTACTTC
TRBJ2-2 | TRBD2 | few | TRBV12-3/TRBV12-4 | CASSDLGGGRRTGELFF | TGTGCCAGCAGTGACCTTGGCGGGGGGCGGCGAACCGGGGAGCTGTTTTTT
TRBJ2-6 | . | . | TRBV19 | CASSLDYRLSGANVLTF | TGTGCCAGTAGTCTGGACTACCGCCTCTCTGGGGCCAACGTCCTGACTTTC
TRBJ1-2 | . | . | TRBV28 | CASSLSPGSVRVYGYTF | TGTGCCAGCAGTTTATCGCCGGGGTCGGTTAGGGTCTATGGCTACACCTTC
TRBJ2-7 | TRBD2 | . | TRBV19 | CASSSPQRGSSYEQYF | TGTGCCAGTAGTAGCCCCCAGCGGGGGAGCTCCTACGAGCAGTACTTC
TRBJ2-3 | TRBD2 | . | TRBV4-1 | CASSLRTSAGGTTDTQYF | TGCGCCAGCAGCCTGAGAACCTCAGCGGGGGGGACCACAGATACGCAGTATTTT
TRBJ2-7 | TRBD1 | . | TRBV20-1 | CSARSGQDYEQYF | TGCAGTGCTAGGTCGGGACAGGACTACGAGCAGTACTTC
TRBJ1-1 | TRBD1 | . | TRBV6-1 | CASSEDQGARTEAFF | TGTGCCAGCAGTGAAGATCAGGGGGCGCGCACTGAAGCTTTCTTT
TRBJ2-1 | TRBD2 | . | TRBV7-2 | CASSPVGGGTEQFF | TGTGCCAGCAGCCCCGTCGGCGGGGGAACTGAGCAGTTCTTC
TRBJ2-7 | . | few | TRBV12-3/TRBV12-4 | CASSLGEGPPGKEQYF | TGTGCCAGCAGTCTAGGCGAGGGGCCGCCCGGGAAGGAGCAGTACTTC
TRBJ1-5 | . | . | TRBV7-6 | CASSLAARRNQPQHF | TGTGCCAGCAGCTTAGCAGCCCGACGCAATCAGCCCCAGCATTTT
TRBJ1-2 | . | . | TRBV3-1 | CASSPRTASYGYTF | TGTGCCAGCAGCCCACGGACAGCTTCCTATGGCTACACCTTC
TRBJ2-1 | TRBD1 | . | TRBV6-5 | CASSLQGLVYNEQFF | TGTGCCAGCAGTTTACAGGGGTTAGTCTACAATGAGCAGTTCTTC
TRBJ2-1 | TRBD2 | . | TRBV6-5 | CASSSGGSGNEQFF | TGTGCCAGCAGTTCCGGGGGGTCTGGGAATGAGCAGTTCTTC
TRBJ2-7 | . | many | TRBV19 | CASSMGPPLGYEQYF | TGTGCCAGTAGTATGGGACCACCATTGGGCTACGAGCAGTACTTC
TRBJ1-5 | . | few | TRBV28 | CASSPGFFSNQPQHF | TGTGCCAGCAGCCCCGGGTTTTTCAGCAATCAGCCCCAGCATTTT
TRBJ1-2 | . | . | TRBV7-9 | CASSHVEGYGYTF | TGTGCCAGCAGCCATGTAGAGGGCTATGGCTACACCTTC
TRBJ1-1 | TRBD1 | few | TRBV19 | CASRRDRGGTEAFF | TGTGCCAGTAGGAGGGACAGGGGAGGAACTGAAGCTTTCTTT
TRBJ2-7 | . | many | TRBV7-8 | CASSLEPSQTRMDF | TGTGCCAGCAGCTTAGAGCCTAGCCAGACTAGAATGGACTTC
TRBJ2-7 | . | . | TRBV12-3/TRBV12-4 | CASSLLESSEQYF | TGTGCCAGCAGTTTACTCGAAAGTAGCGAGCAGTACTTC
TRBJ2-1 | . | . | TRBV6-6 | CASSYEGNDYNEQFF | TGTGCCAGCAGTTACGAGGGGAACGACTACAATGAGCAGTTCTTC
TRBJ1-1 | . | . | TRBV20-1 | CSAQSVQEFTEAFF | TGCAGTGCTCAATCCGTACAGGAGTTCACTGAAGCTTTCTTT
TRBJ2-3 | . | . | TRBV29-1 | CSVGRGEDTQYF | TGCAGCGTTGGGCGGGGAGAGGATACGCAGTATTTT
TRBJ2-1 | TRBD2 | once | TRBV9 | CASSVVLAGGQQFF | TGTGCCAGCAGCGTAGTGCTAGCGGGGGGACAGCAGTTCTTC
TRBJ1-1 | . | . | TRBV29-1 | CSVGGTEAFF | TGCAGCGTGGGGGGCACTGAAGCTTTCTTT
TRBJ2-1 | . | few | TRBV12-3/TRBV12-4 | CASSYFWNEQFF | TGTGCCAGCAGCTACTTTTGGAATGAGCAGTTCTTC